This entry is about one T cell receptor beta chain. No antigen is known for it. Treatment described: treatment-naive control, cytoreductive nephrectomy. Treatment-naive patients without radiation supplied the control tumors at nephrectomy. Controls included a handful of female and around ten male donors, resected 2011 to 2014. Profiled with immunoSEQ multiplex PCR; TCRdb holds only in-frame clones, not every one. The table has more than 8,500 clones, about two thirds seen once. V lost 0 bases and J 6 bases, leaving 7 bases between the germline ends. The CDR3 is 13 residues long. Germline CDR1 SGHRS, CDR2 YFSETQ. The data originate from a study of radiation and T cells in renal cell carcinoma. General observations from the study: Dominant CDR3 motifs were more common in irradiated tumors than controls.

This material consisted of tumor tissue, taken from a patient whose treatment was nephrectomy without radiotherapy. This clonotype was obtained from a man aged 60 to 75 with renal cell carcinoma. The chain joins TRBV5-1 to TRBJ1-5; D is ambiguous. CDR3: CASSLGGSQPQHF. The CDR3 DNA reads as TGCGCCAGCAGCTTGGGGGGAAGTCAGCCCCAGCATTTT.